Listed here are 23 T cell receptor beta chains from one sample, sequenced in a study of radiotherapy plus CTLA-4 blockade in lung cancer. Assay used: immunoSEQ multiplex PCR; TCRdb lists only in-frame clones, some missing. Of 53,000 or so clones listed, approximately 86% were seen once; the top ten hold 17%. The input for sequencing was peripheral blood, taken from a patient treated with radiotherapy plus ipilimumab. Every receptor here comes from a human donor with non-small cell lung cancer that progressed on radiotherapy plus ipilimumab. Some clones in this sample may be carry-over from other donors' samples.

V is TRBV6-6 and J is TRBJ2-7; weak D call: TRBD1 (6 bases). CDR3 length: 13 residues. Germline-derived CDR1 and CDR2 are MNHNY and SVGAGI (reference sequence). Trimming cost V 6 bases and J 2 bases, with 11 bases left between them. The CDR3 DNA follows: TGTGCCAGCAGGACAGGACACCCCTACGAGCAGTACTTC. Translation: CASRTGHPYEQYF.

The J gene is TRBJ1-3, the V gene TRBV4-1; D might be TRBD1 (6 bases). CDR3 length equals 15 residues. The V gene lost 3 bases and the J gene lost 2 bases, with 11 bases spanning the gap. CDR1 MGHRA and CDR2 YSYEKL come from the germline V gene. The CDR3 DNA sequence: TGCGCCAGCAGCCAGTCACAGGGTACTGGAAACACCATATATTTT. Translation gives CASSQSQGTGNTIYF.

This rearrangement joins TRBV5-4 to TRBJ2-3; TRBD2 aligns across 11 bases. J gave up 4 bases and V 4 bases, and 8 bases lay outside the gene matches. Germline values: CDR1 SGHNT, CDR2 YYREEE (reference sequence). The CDR3 is 16 residues long. The chain's CDR3 is CASSPTSGERADTQYF. The CDR3 DNA sequence: TGTGCCAGCAGCCCGACTAGCGGGGAGAGGGCAGATACGCAGTATTTT.

This sequence joins TRBV30 and TRBJ1-2; 10 bases agree with TRBD1. Germline-derived CDR1 and CDR2 are GTSNPN and SVGIG (reference sequence). V gave up 5 bases and J gave up 6 bases; unmatched junction bases: 6. This CDR3 is built from 13 residues. DNA for the CDR3: TGTGCCTGGGAGAACGGGACAGGGGATGGCTACACCTTC. The encoded protein is CAWENGTGDGYTF.

This clone has just one count. CDR3 loop: CASRKEVAHWHHQPQHF. Written as DNA, the CDR3 is TGTGCCAGCAGAAAGGAAGTAGCTCATTGGCATCATCAGCCCCAGCATTTT. This chain uses TRBV21-1 with TRBJ1-5. TRBV21-1 is a known pseudogene. There are 17 residues in the CDR3.

J is TRBJ2-1 and V is TRBV19; TRBD1 aligns across 7 bases. Germline CDR1 is LNHDA and CDR2 is SQIVND (reference sequence). The junction had 8 bases not matched to a gene; V was cut back by 9 bases and J by 0 bases. CDR3 length: 15 residues. CDR3 sequence (DNA): TGTGCCAGCACGACAGGGCCGAGCTCCTACAATGAGCAGTTCTTC. It specifies CASTTGPSSYNEQFF.

This chain links TRBV12-5 with TRBJ2-7; D possibly corresponds to TRBD1 (5 bases). The CDR3 has 13 residues. V was shortened by 6 bases and J by 3 bases, with 12 bases between the two germline ends. Germline V gene lookup returns CDR1 LGHNT and CDR2 FRNRAP. CDR3 amino acids: CASGLDRYYEQYF. CDR3 DNA: TGTGCTAGTGGCTTAGACAGATACTACGAGCAGTACTTC.

The CDR3 DNA sequence: TGTGCCAGCAGCCGGGGGGCGAGCGCCGAGCAGTACTTC. Translating gives CASSRGASAEQYF. The chain links TRBV5-6 to TRBJ2-7, with a weak D call TRBD2 (7 bases). The CDR3 has 13 amino acids. Deletions cut 4 bases from V and 6 bases from J, with 14 bases between. Germline CDR1 SGHDT, CDR2 YYEEEE.

The chain recombines TRBV29-1 with TRBJ2-7; 9 nucleotides agree with TRBD2. The junction had 10 bases not matched to a gene; V was cut back by 3 bases and J by 10 bases. CDR3 length: 13 amino acids. Germline CDR1 reads SQVTM; CDR2 reads ANQGSEA. The chain's CDR3 is CSVEGREGQAQYF. In DNA form, the CDR3 reads TGCAGCGTTGAGGGGCGGGAGGGCCAGGCACAGTACTTC.

Note on this clone: The conserved final phenylalanine or tryptophan is absent from the CDR3, which likely points to a read error. The chain carries TRBV2 and TRBJ1-2; D is unresolved. CDR1 SNHLY and CDR2 FYNNEI come from the germline V gene. V lost 8 bases, J lost 4 bases, and 17 bases lay in between. CDR3 length: 14 residues. CDR3 amino acids: CASCSTPESYGYTL. CDR3 nucleotide sequence: TGTGCCAGCTGCTCCACCCCGGAGAGCTATGGCTACACCCTC.

The rearrangement joins TRBV10-1 to TRBJ2-2; 7 bases align to TRBD1. This CDR3 is 15 amino acids long. Looked up from germline, CDR1 is WNHNN and CDR2 is SYGVQD (reference sequence). With V trimmed by 4 bases and J by 4 bases, 6 bases remained unmatched. CDR3 loop: CASSARGTGTGELFF. Written as DNA, the CDR3 is TGCGCCAGCAGTGCCAGGGGGACGGGCACCGGGGAGCTGTTTTTT.

The chain uses TRBV19 and TRBJ2-1, with D possibly matching TRBD2 (7 bases). The CDR3 totals 16 residues. V lost 5 bases and J 5 bases, leaving 19 bases between the germline ends. CDR1 and CDR2 from the germline V gene are LNHDA and SQIVND (reference sequence). The DNA of the CDR3 is TGTGCCAGTAGTCCCTTTGGGGGGGCGGACCACAATGAGCAGTTCTTC. It translates to CASSPFGGADHNEQFF.

This clone was counted only a few times. V and J are TRBV7-2 and TRBJ2-1, with D possibly being TRBD2 (5 bases). Germline loops: CDR1 SGHTA, CDR2 FQGNSA. The CDR3 has 14 residues. V lost 5 bases and J lost 1, with 9 bases in between. The CDR3 is CASSRGGSYNEQFF. The CDR3 DNA reads TGTGCCAGCAGCCGAGGCGGGTCCTACAATGAGCAGTTCTTC.

J is TRBJ1-4 and V is TRBV10-3; D gene uncertain. Trimming left V 6 bases short and J 0 bases short, with 11 bases between. Germline CDR1 and CDR2: ENHRY and SYGVKD. This CDR3 spans 15 amino acids. The CDR3 protein is CAISEAVATNEKLFF. The CDR3 DNA sequence: TGTGCCATCAGCGAGGCGGTTGCAACTAATGAAAAACTGTTTTTT.

This clone occurred once. The chain is built from TRBV18 and TRBJ1-5; possibly TRBD1 for D (6 bases). Germline V CDR1 and CDR2: KGHSH, LQKENI. This CDR3 has 14 residues. V lost 3 bases to trimming and J lost 5 bases, with 11 bases between them. For the CDR3, the DNA is TGTGCCAGCTCACCGTCGGACAGAGATCAGCCCCAGCATTTT. Translating gives CASSPSDRDQPQHF.

The chain joins TRBV6-1 to TRBJ1-5, with a tentative D call TRBD1 (5 bases). This CDR3 has 14 residues. The germline V gene has CDR1 MNHNS and CDR2 SASEGT. Deletions cut 5 bases from V and 6 bases from J, with 14 bases between. The CDR3 region is CASSIRAFGQPQHF. The DNA of the CDR3 is TGTGCCAGCAGTATCAGGGCCTTCGGTCAGCCCCAGCATTTT.

The V and J genes are TRBV5-6 and TRBJ2-7; D might be TRBD2 (7 bases). The germline CDR1 and CDR2 sequences are SGHDT and YYEEEE. The CDR3 extends over 17 amino acids. V gave up 0 bases and J gave up 7 bases, with 23 bases separating them. This chain's CDR3 is CASSLAGGLGRGREQYF. CDR3 in DNA: TGTGCCAGCAGCTTGGCGGGAGGCCTAGGCAGGGGTAGGGAGCAGTACTTC.

The rearrangement links TRBV30 to TRBJ1-4; 9 bases agree with TRBD1. Per the germline V gene, CDR1 is GTSNPN and CDR2 is SVGIG (reference sequence). The V segment lost 3 bases and the J segment 13 bases; nucleotides outside the gene matches: 12. CDR3 length: 14 amino acids. In nucleotides, the CDR3 is TGTGCCTGGAGACAGACAGGGGGGATGAAATCACTGTTTTTT. It specifies CAWRQTGGMKSLFF.

The rearrangement joins TRBV10-3 to TRBJ2-7; possible D gene TRBD2, 6 bases. CDR1 and CDR2 (germline): ENHRY, SYGVKD. Trimming left V 0 bases short and J 7 bases short, with 16 bases between. The CDR3 length is 15 residues. Here the CDR3 DNA reads TGTGCCATCAGTGAGTCGGAGGGGAGAGTTTCTGAGCAGTACTTC. This sequence encodes CAISESEGRVSEQYF.

The V and J genes are TRBV6-6 and TRBJ2-7; D possibly corresponds to TRBD1 (5 bases). Looked up from germline, CDR1 is MNHNY and CDR2 is SVGAGI (reference sequence). The CDR3 contains 15 residues. V gave up 5 bases and J gave up 0 bases, with 14 bases separating them. The CDR3 loop reads CASSDQGGSSYEQYF. In DNA, the CDR3 is TGTGCCAGCAGTGACCAGGGCGGTAGCTCCTACGAGCAGTACTTC.

The chain couples TRBV4-1 to TRBJ2-7; 7 bases fit TRBD1. Germline CDR1 reads MGHRA; CDR2 reads YSYEKL. V gave up 1 base and J gave up 0 bases; unmatched junction bases: 6. The CDR3 totals 16 residues. The chain's CDR3 is CASSQVAGGNSYEQYF. The CDR3 DNA follows: TGCGCCAGCAGCCAAGTTGCAGGGGGTAACTCCTACGAGCAGTACTTC.

The rearrangement links TRBV11-2 to TRBJ2-3, with unresolved D. The germline V and J ends were trimmed by 0 bases and 0 bases, with 7 bases remaining between them. The length of the CDR3 is 15 residues. Germline V lookup: CDR1 SGHAT, CDR2 FQNNGV. CDR3 DNA: TGTGCCAGCAGCTTAGAGCAGTTCAGCACAGATACGCAGTATTTT. Its protein product is CASSLEQFSTDTQYF.

J is TRBJ1-1 and V is TRBV7-9; 9 bases align to TRBD1. CDR1 and CDR2 from the germline V gene are SEHNR and FQNEAQ (reference sequence). The CDR3 runs to 14 residues. V gave up 2 bases and J gave up 10 bases; unmatched junction bases: 8. CDR3 loop: CASSLLTGGVGAFF. The CDR3, as DNA: TGTGCCAGCAGCTTATTGACAGGGGGAGTTGGAGCTTTCTTT.